Listed below are T cell receptor beta chains from one sample, sequenced in a study of CD8+ T cells in alopecia areata. Using immunoSEQ multiplex PCR, the repertoire was profiled, and TCRdb retains in-frame clones only, with some absent. The profile shows a few thousand clones, approximately 69% of them singletons. Sequenced here: skin, sampled at week 24, from a patient treated with tofacitinib. These TCRs come from a human donor with alopecia areata. Each CDR3 is given with its conserved first and last residue. The order of the fields is V gene, clone size, J gene, D gene, CDR3 DNA, CDR3 protein. A D gene is named only where the DNA matches it firmly. Size values are once, few and many counts, or a class for expanded clones, and some rows have none.

TRBV18	.	TRBJ1-2	.	TGTGCCAGCTCACCACTTCCTTCGGAGGGCTACACCTTC	CASSPLPSEGYTF
TRBV19	.	TRBJ1-2	.	TGTGCCAGTAGTATAGTATCCGGGATATATGGCTACACCTTC	CASSIVSGIYGYTF
TRBV2	few	TRBJ2-7	TRBD1	TGTGCCAGCAGCGCGAGGCTTGGACAGGGGGAGGGCTACGAGCAGTACTTC	CASSARLGQGEGYEQYF
TRBV4-3	.	TRBJ2-1	.	TGCGCCAGCAGCCAAGATCAGGGATCATACAATGAGCAGTTCTTC	CASSQDQGSYNEQFF
TRBV7-9	few	TRBJ2-2	.	TGTGCCAGCAGCGTCAATGGGGGAACCGGGGAGCTGTTTTTT	CASSVNGGTGELFF
TRBV14	.	TRBJ1-4	.	TGTGCCAGCAGCCCATACAGGAATGAAAAACTGTTTTTT	CASSPYRNEKLFF
TRBV29-1	.	TRBJ2-1	.	TGCAGCGTTGTCGGTGAGACGAGCAATGAGCAGTTCTTC	CSVVGETSNEQFF
TRBV11-1	.	TRBJ2-1	TRBD2	TGTGCCAGCAGCTTGGGCGGGGGGGCGAATGAGCAGTTCTTC	CASSLGGGANEQFF
TRBV19	.	TRBJ1-1	.	TGTGCCAGTAGTATAGGGAACGGACGGAACACTGAAGCTTTCTTT	CASSIGNGRNTEAFF
TRBV4-3	few	TRBJ2-1	.	TGCGCCAGCAGCCAAGTAGCTGGGCAGGGATACAATGAGCAGTTCTTC	CASSQVAGQGYNEQFF
TRBV9	.	TRBJ1-2	TRBD1	TGTGCCAGCAGCGTAGCCGCACAGGGGCCGGGGGGCTACACCTTC	CASSVAAQGPGGYTF
TRBV5-1	.	TRBJ2-3	.	TGCGCCAGCAGCCCCCTCTCGATGCGTTCGGCAGATACGCAGTATTTT	CASSPLSMRSADTQYF
TRBV5-4	.	TRBJ1-1	TRBD1	TGTGCCAGCAACATCGAACAGGGGTGGACTGAAGCTTTCTTT	CASNIEQGWTEAFF
TRBV19	.	TRBJ1-1	TRBD1	TGTGCCAGTAGGCACAGGGGCACGAACACTGAAGCTTTCTTT	CASRHRGTNTEAFF
TRBV27	.	TRBJ2-2	TRBD2	TGTGCCAGCAGTTTAGGGCTAGCGGGGAGCACCGGGGAGCTGTTTTTT	CASSLGLAGSTGELFF
TRBV30	.	TRBJ2-7	.	TGTGCCTGGAGTGTATGGGACGAGCAGTACTTC	CAWSVWDEQYF
TRBV29-1	few	TRBJ2-3	.	TGCAGCGTTGACTCCACAGGCACAGATACGCAGTATTTT	CSVDSTGTDTQYF
TRBV30	.	TRBJ1-2	.	TGTGCCTGGAGGGACGGATTCGTCTATGGCTACACCTTC	CAWRDGFVYGYTF
TRBV4-3	few	TRBJ1-1	.	TGCGCCAGCAGCCAAGAAGGGTGGACGGGCGGGGCTTTCTTT	CASSQEGWTGGAFF
TRBV9	.	TRBJ2-7	.	TGTGCCAGCAGCGTAGCGAACAGGGTGGGCGAGCAGTACTTC	CASSVANRVGEQYF
TRBV4-3	few	TRBJ1-2	.	TGCGCCAGCAGCCAAGAAGCCGATTCTACGGGTGGCTACACCTTC	CASSQEADSTGGYTF
TRBV4-1	.	TRBJ1-5	.	TGCGCCAGCAGCCATGAATCTCGGGACAATCAGCCCCAGCATTTT	CASSHESRDNQPQHF
TRBV4-3	.	TRBJ2-2	.	TGCGCCAGCAGTTTGTCGGGGGCTCACACCGGGGAGCTGTTTTTT	CASSLSGAHTGELFF
TRBV15	.	TRBJ1-5	.	TGTGCCACCAGCAGAGTCCCGCCGGATAGCAATCAGCCCCAGCATTTT	CATSRVPPDSNQPQHF
TRBV7-2	.	TRBJ2-5	.	TGTGCCAGCAGCTTACAGGTGTCCCAAGAGACCCAGTACTTC	CASSLQVSQETQYF
TRBV7-8	.	TRBJ2-3	.	TGTGCCAGCAGCTTAGCCCCCAGTAGTGGGGTAGGCACAGATACGCAGTATTTT	CASSLAPSSGVGTDTQYF